The 21 T cell receptor beta chains below were found in one sample sequenced in a study of follicular helper T cells after annual influenza vaccination. Time point reported: 2015-2016 season, pre-vaccination. The data were produced by immunoSEQ multiplex PCR, yet TCRdb's version contains in-frame clones alone and is incomplete. The table lists fewer than 9,500 clones, 85% to 90% of them singletons. Sequenced material: CXCR5+ CD38- circulating T follicular helper cells from blood, taken on the day of influenza vaccination. Subset in this sample: circulating Tfh, non-naive CD4+CXCR5+PD-1+ (ICOS+CD38+ or ICOS-CD38-). The receptors here all came from an adult who received the influenza vaccine.

This clone was counted between two and nine times. The V call is TRBV4-1, the J call TRBJ2-4; unclear D gene. The CDR3 is made up of 13 amino acids. The V end lost 4 bases, the J end lost 13 bases, and 17 bases lay between the germline ends. CDR1 is MGHRA and CDR2 is YSYEKL in the germline V gene. CDR3 sequence reads: CASSPRSPPRQYF. CDR3 sequence (DNA): TGCGCCAGCAGCCCCCGGTCTCCCCCTCGCCAGTACTTC.

V usage is TRBV2 and J usage is TRBJ1-1; D remains ambiguous. Germline CDR1 and CDR2: SNHLY and FYNNEI. This CDR3 comprises 13 residues. Between the trimmed V and J ends, which lost 5 bases and 1 base, there was a span of 8 bases. The CDR3 sequence: CASSPRPNTEAFF. In DNA, the CDR3 is TGTGCCAGCAGTCCCCGACCGAACACTGAAGCTTTCTTT.

This clone was counted once. The V call is TRBV30, the J call TRBJ2-7; TRBD2 might be the D (7 bases). CDR1 and CDR2 from the germline V gene are GTSNPN and SVGIG (reference sequence). This CDR3 contains 14 residues. Trimming shortened V by 0 bases and J by 10 bases, and 19 bases separated the two germline ends. Written as DNA, the CDR3 is TGTGCCTGGAGTGTAACGGGGAGGGGGAACTCCCAGTACTTC. The encoded protein is CAWSVTGRGNSQYF. Supplemented by reference TRBV30 and TRBJ2-7, the full variable domain reads SQTIHQWPATLVQPVGSPLSLECTVEGTSNPNLYWYRQAAGRGLQLLFYSVGIGQISSEVPQNLSASRPQDRQFILSSKKLLLSDSGFYLCAWSVTGRGNSQYFGPGTRLTVT.

CDR3 bases: TGCAGCGCTGGTGCCTTCTCTGGAAACACCATATATTTT. This codes for CSAGAFSGNTIYF. The rearrangement uses TRBV29-1 and TRBJ1-3; D is uncertain. The CDR3 runs 13 residues. Germline CDR1 is SQVTM and CDR2 is ANQGSEA. V was clipped by 7 bases and J by 0 bases, with 10 bases between them.

This clone has just a few counts. V usage is TRBV19 and J usage is TRBJ2-7; D perhaps matches TRBD2 (6 bases). V dropped 7 bases and J dropped 7 bases, with 17 bases sitting between them. CDR3 length equals 13 residues. Germline V gene lookup returns CDR1 LNHDA and CDR2 SQIVND (reference sequence). The chain's CDR3 is CASTQATAGEQYF. DNA of the CDR3: TGTGCCAGTACGCAAGCGACGGCGGGAGAGCAGTACTTC.

The V and J genes are TRBV7-2 and TRBJ1-5; weak D call: TRBD1 (5 bases). Trimming removed 4 bases at V and 4 bases at J, with 5 bases between. The CDR3 is made up of 12 amino acids. Germline CDR1 and CDR2: SGHTA and FQGNSA. Here the CDR3 DNA reads TGTGCCAGCAGCTGGGGGAATCAGCCCCAGCATTTT. Translating gives CASSWGNQPQHF.

The chain couples TRBV19 to TRBJ1-2, with D uncertain. This CDR3 has 14 residues. Trimming took off 5 bases at V and 2 bases at J, with 12 bases between the two ends. CDR1 LNHDA and CDR2 SQIVND come from the germline V gene (reference sequence). The CDR3 loop is CASSATWRNYGYTF. The DNA of the CDR3 is TGTGCCAGTAGTGCGACCTGGAGGAACTATGGCTACACCTTC.

This clone was seen once. The CDR3 DNA reads as TGTGCCAGCAGTTACGCGCCAGGGGTGGGAAACACCATATATTTT. This codes for CASSYAPGVGNTIYF. The gene calls are TRBV6-6 and TRBJ1-3; possible D gene TRBD1, 6 bases. With 2 bases removed from V and 4 bases from J, the gap between germline ends came to 12 bases. Germline V gene data show CDR1 as MNHNY and CDR2 as SVGAGI (reference sequence). The CDR3 has 15 amino acids.

The chain joins TRBV10-2 to TRBJ2-3, with D possibly matching TRBD2 (5 bases). Trimming shortened V by 8 bases and J by 1 base, and 13 bases separated the two germline ends. Germline CDR1 WSHSY, CDR2 SAAADI. This CDR3 region has 14 residues. This chain's CDR3 is CASETGSGTDTQYF. The CDR3 coding sequence is TGCGCCAGCGAAACGGGATCTGGCACAGATACGCAGTATTTT.

The V and J genes are TRBV5-1 and TRBJ1-6; TRBD1 is a possible D gene (5 bases). Germline values: CDR1 SGHRS, CDR2 YFSETQ. The V and J ends lost 0 bases and 7 bases respectively, with 11 bases between them. This CDR3 has 15 residues. As DNA, the CDR3 is TGCGCCAGCAGCTTGGACAGGTCCAGCAATTCACCCCTCCACTTT. This sequence encodes CASSLDRSSNSPLHF.

This clone was seen once. This sequence joins TRBV6-6 and TRBJ1-2; a possible D gene is TRBD1 (5 bases). V dropped 5 bases and J dropped 6 bases, with 16 bases sitting between them. The germline CDR1 and CDR2 sequences are MNHNY and SVGAGI (reference sequence). This CDR3 is built from 14 residues. The CDR3 DNA sequence: TGTGCCAGCAGTAATGTTTTGGGGCCCGATGGCTACACCTTC. Amino acids: CASSNVLGPDGYTF.

The J gene is TRBJ1-2, the V gene TRBV25-1, with TRBD1 matching over 7 bases. Germline values: CDR1 MGHDK, CDR2 SYGVNS. V shed 4 bases, J shed 8 bases, and the junction held 13 bases outside the gene matches. This CDR3 comprises 15 residues. This CDR3 is CASSGPGQLRGGYTF. CDR3 DNA: TGTGCCAGCAGTGGCCCGGGACAGTTGAGAGGGGGCTACACCTTC.

This rearrangement joins TRBV6-1 to TRBJ1-2, with unresolved D. Germline values: CDR1 MNHNS, CDR2 SASEGT. The CDR3 is made up of 11 amino acids. With 8 bases removed from V and 4 bases from J, the gap between germline ends came to 8 bases. For the CDR3, the DNA is TGTGCCAGCCAGGAGGTCTATGGCTACACCTTC. Protein product: CASQEVYGYTF.

This clone was observed a single time. V and J are TRBV4-2 and TRBJ1-1; D is perhaps TRBD1 (6 bases). Germline V lookup: CDR1 LGHNA, CDR2 YNFKEQ. The CDR3 is 17 amino acids. V was trimmed by 0 bases and J by 1 base, leaving 15 bases between them. The CDR3: CASSQDQLGAGNTEAFF. The CDR3 coding sequence is TGTGCCAGCAGCCAAGATCAGTTGGGGGCGGGGAACACTGAAGCTTTCTTT.

This clone appeared a single time. The chain recombines TRBV5-4 with TRBJ1-2; 7 bases align to TRBD1. V trimming: 3 bases; J trimming: 2 bases; junction bases outside the gene matches: 7. From germline, CDR1 is SGHNT and CDR2 YYREEE (reference sequence). This CDR3 is 15 amino acids long. The CDR3: CASSSPGQSNYGYTF. In DNA, the CDR3 is TGTGCCAGCAGCTCTCCGGGACAGTCGAACTATGGCTACACCTTC. The full variable domain, completed using reference TRBV5-4 and TRBJ1-2, is ETGVTQSPTHLIKTRGQQVTLRCSSQSGHNTVSWYQQALGQGPQFIFQYYREEENGRGNFPPRFSGLQFPNYSSELNVNALELDDSALYLCASSSPGQSNYGYTFGSGTRLTVV.

The rearrangement links TRBV4-2 to TRBJ2-7; a possible D gene is TRBD2 (6 bases). The CDR3 has 14 residues. Germline CDR1 and CDR2: LGHNA and YNFKEQ. V shed 3 bases and J shed 7 bases, with 16 bases lying between them. The CDR3 region has the DNA TGTGCCAGCAGCCAGCGGGGTGGCCCCAGAGAGCAGTACTTC. Encoded protein: CASSQRGGPREQYF.

The CDR3 nucleotides are TGTGCCAGCAGTTACTCGTCGTGGGGGGGGCCTGACGAGCAGTACTTC. Its translation is CASSYSSWGGPDEQYF. The chain carries TRBV6-5 and TRBJ2-7; a weak D match, TRBD2 (7 bases). CDR1 and CDR2 (germline): MNHEY, SVGAGI. V dropped 0 bases and J dropped 5 bases, with 17 bases sitting between them. This CDR3 contains 16 residues.

This clone occurred a few times. The chain is built from TRBV27 and TRBJ2-1; TRBD1 matches 10 bases. Germline trimming cut 8 bases from V and 10 bases from J; bases unmatched to any gene: 8. Germline CDR1 is MNHEY and CDR2 is SMNVEV (reference sequence). This CDR3 comprises 13 residues. CDR3 protein: CASARQGAWEQFF. Written as DNA, the CDR3 is TGTGCCAGCGCCAGACAGGGGGCTTGGGAGCAGTTCTTC.

J is TRBJ2-7 and V is TRBV6-5; 9 nucleotides align to TRBD2. Germline trimming cut 5 bases from V and 0 bases from J; bases unmatched to any gene: 2. Germline-derived CDR1 and CDR2 are MNHEY and SVGAGI. This CDR3 comprises 14 residues. CDR3 DNA: TGTGCCAGCAGTCCGGGACTAGCCTCCTACGAGCAGTACTTC. This codes for CASSPGLASYEQYF.

The rearrangement joins TRBV7-8 to TRBJ2-3; 8 bases map to TRBD2. This CDR3 contains 18 residues. Germline CDR1 reads SGHVS; CDR2 reads FQNEAQ. J lost 2 bases, V lost 5 bases, and 15 bases had no gene match. The CDR3 is CASSTGGGAVVVTDTQYF. CDR3 DNA sequence: TGTGCCAGCAGCACGGGGGGGGGTGCAGTTGTGGTCACAGATACGCAGTATTTT.

This clone was seen only once. V is TRBV28 and J is TRBJ2-5; perhaps TRBD2 as D (5 bases). Between the trimmed V and J ends, which lost 8 bases and 5 bases, there was a span of 6 bases. Germline lookup yields CDR1 MDHEN and CDR2 SYDVKM. CDR3 size: 10 residues. DNA for the CDR3: TGTGCCAGCGGCGGGGAGACCCAGTACTTC. This translates into CASGGETQYF.